One and the same sample provided the 14 T cell receptor beta chains below, sequenced in a study of shared clonotypes between healthy human individuals. Repertoires were generated with immunoSEQ multiplex PCR, while TCRdb's copy carries only in-frame clones and drops some. The table lists 2,500,000 or so clones, about nine tenths of them singletons. Input material: naive CD4+ T cells from PBMCs. Subset in this sample: CD45RA+ positively selected. The origin of the receptors is a man between 18 and 35 years old in good health. Some clones in this sample may be carry-over from other donors' samples.

This rearrangement joins TRBV19 to TRBJ2-2; TRBD2 agrees at 13 bases. This CDR3 comprises 18 residues. Germline-derived CDR1 and CDR2 are LNHDA and SQIVND (reference sequence). Trimming removed 5 bases from V and 9 bases from J; junction bases left unmatched: 15. The CDR3 DNA reads as TGTGCCAGTAGTTCTGGACTAGCGGGAGTTCAAATCTTCCGGGAGCTGTTTTTT. It encodes CASSSGLAGVQIFRELFF.

This clone was recorded once. J is TRBJ2-7 and V is TRBV28; 8 nucleotides line up with TRBD1. The CDR3 is 16 amino acids. Germline CDR1 is MDHEN and CDR2 is SYDVKM. Trimming removed 4 bases from V and 2 bases from J; junction bases left unmatched: 10. The CDR3 coding sequence is TGTGCCAGCAGTTCCTCCGGGACAGGAACGCCCTACGAGCAGTACTTC. As protein: CASSSSGTGTPYEQYF.

Concerning this clone itself: This specimen includes other DNA sequences encoding the same CDR3. The chain is built from TRBV11-2 and TRBJ2-3, with D unclear. CDR3 length: 12 amino acids. The V and J ends lost 4 bases and 2 bases respectively, with 4 bases between them. CDR1 is SGHAT and CDR2 is FQNNGV in the germline V gene. The CDR3: CASSSNTDTQYF. In nucleotides, the CDR3 is TGTGCCAGCAGCTCCAACACAGATACGCAGTATTTT.

V is TRBV30 and J is TRBJ2-2; D not resolved. The CDR3 totals 12 residues. From germline, CDR1 is GTSNPN and CDR2 SVGIG (reference sequence). CDR3 loop: CEAGLDTGELFF. The CDR3 coding sequence is TGTGAGGCCGGTTTAGACACCGGGGAGCTGTTTTTT.

The sample holds a few counts of this clone. Other DNA sequences in this sample translate to the same CDR3. Written as DNA, the CDR3 is TGTGCCAGCAGCTTGACCGACACTGAAGCTTTCTTT. Its translation: CASSLTDTEAFF. The chain combines TRBV7-9 with TRBJ1-1, with D hard to call. V gave up 3 bases and J gave up 3 bases, with 5 bases separating them. CDR1 is SEHNR, CDR2 FQNEAQ, per germline (reference sequence). The CDR3 length is 12 residues.

In its sample, this clone was seen once. V usage is TRBV4-1 and J usage is TRBJ2-1; weak D call: TRBD2 (5 bases). This CDR3 spans 15 amino acids. Germline V CDR1 and CDR2: MGHRA, YSYEKL. Trimming shortened V by 1 base and J by 6 bases, and 13 bases separated the two germline ends. As DNA, the CDR3 is TGCGCCAGCAGCCAAGCCAAGGTGGCGGGCAATGAGCAGTTCTTC. Protein: CASSQAKVAGNEQFF.

This chain links TRBV5-1 with TRBJ1-2, with no clear D. Germline V lookup: CDR1 SGHRS, CDR2 YFSETQ. The V end lost 0 bases, the J end lost 6 bases, and 12 bases lay between the germline ends. There are 14 residues in the CDR3. CDR3 coding DNA: TGCGCCAGCAGCTTGGGGGCTGAATTGGATGGCTACACCTTC. The encoded protein is CASSLGAELDGYTF.

The V call is TRBV10-2, the J call TRBJ2-7; D perhaps matches TRBD2 (6 bases). The CDR3 totals 10 residues. Germline CDR1 is WSHSY and CDR2 is SAAADI. The germline V and J ends were trimmed by 8 bases and 10 bases, with 12 bases remaining between them. The DNA of the CDR3 is TGCGCCAGCGGCGGGACTGTTCAGTACTTC. Translated: CASGGTVQYF.

The chain has TRBV5-6 and TRBJ1-4, with D perhaps matching TRBD1 (6 bases). Germline V gene lookup returns CDR1 SGHDT and CDR2 YYEEEE. V lost 1 base to trimming and J lost 7 bases, with 11 bases between them. The CDR3 has 14 residues. The CDR3 region is CASSLTGFGEKLFF. The CDR3 nucleotides are TGTGCCAGCAGCTTGACAGGGTTTGGTGAAAAACTGTTTTTT.

The chain has TRBV7-9 and TRBJ1-3; TRBD1 agrees at 8 bases. Germline CDR1 is SEHNR and CDR2 is FQNEAQ (reference sequence). The junction had 8 bases not matched to a gene; V was cut back by 5 bases and J by 2 bases. This CDR3 spans 16 amino acids. The CDR3 nucleotides are TGTGCCAGCAGCAGATTGGACAGGGCTCCTGGAAACACCATATATTTT. Its translation is CASSRLDRAPGNTIYF.

In this sample, this clone turned up a few times. The J gene is TRBJ1-2, the V gene TRBV6-5; D unclear. The germline V and J ends were trimmed by 5 bases and 8 bases, with 12 bases remaining between them. The CDR3 totals 12 residues. Germline V gene sequence: CDR1 MNHEY, CDR2 SVGAGI. Here the CDR3 reads CASSQSQSGYTF. The DNA for the CDR3 is TGTGCCAGCAGTCAGTCACAGTCCGGCTACACCTTC.

In DNA, the CDR3 is TGCGCCAGCAGCCAGGGGCTGTTGGCTTTCTTT. It is translated as CASSQGLLAFF. This chain connects TRBV4-3 to TRBJ1-1, with TRBD1 as a possible D gene (5 bases). Trimming took off 3 bases at V and 11 bases at J, with 10 bases between the two ends. Looked up from germline, CDR1 is LGHNA and CDR2 is YSLEER. There are 11 residues in the CDR3.

The chain combines TRBV9 with TRBJ2-5, with D unresolved. V lost 0 bases to trimming and J lost 2 bases, with 11 bases between them. Germline CDR1 SGDLS, CDR2 YYNGEE. CDR3 length: 15 residues. This CDR3 reads CASSVAPAIQETQYF. In nucleotides, the CDR3 is TGTGCCAGCAGCGTAGCTCCCGCCATACAAGAGACCCAGTACTTC.

The chain is built from TRBV30 and TRBJ2-5; TRBD1 might be the D (5 bases). The J call could be wrong; TRBJ2-7 is a better fit for the DNA end. Per germline, CDR1 GTSNPN and CDR2 SVGIG (reference sequence). The CDR3 is made up of 12 amino acids. The CDR3 here is CAGVGSSYEQYF. The CDR3 bases are TGTGCAGGGGTGGGAAGCTCCTACGAGCAGTACTTC.